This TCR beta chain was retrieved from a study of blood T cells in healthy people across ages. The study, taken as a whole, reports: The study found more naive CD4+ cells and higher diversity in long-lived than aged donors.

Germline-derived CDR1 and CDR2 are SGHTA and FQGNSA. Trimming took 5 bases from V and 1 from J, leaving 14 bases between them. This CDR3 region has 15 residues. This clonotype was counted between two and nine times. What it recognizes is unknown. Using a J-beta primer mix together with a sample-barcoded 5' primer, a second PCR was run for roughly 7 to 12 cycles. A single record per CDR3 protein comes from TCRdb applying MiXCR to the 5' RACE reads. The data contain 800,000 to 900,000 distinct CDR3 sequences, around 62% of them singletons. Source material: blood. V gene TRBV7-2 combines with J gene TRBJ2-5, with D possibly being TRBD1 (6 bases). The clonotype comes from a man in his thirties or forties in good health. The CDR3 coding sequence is TGTGCCAGCAGCACAAGGACAGTAGTCCAAGAGACCCAGTACTTC. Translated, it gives CASSTRTVVQETQYF.